This T cell receptor beta chain was sequenced in a study of identical twins. Study findings and constraints: Insertions ran lower in abundant cord blood beta clonotypes, though not in memory repertoires.

On this clonotype: Its specificity is not known. A read error is possible here, since a much larger clone lies one base away.

The CDR3 totals 16 residues. The germline gives CDR1 SGHAT, CDR2 FQNNGV. With 5 bases removed from V and 6 bases from J, the gap between germline ends came to 20 bases. TCRdb re-called the 5' RACE reads with MiXCR, one entry per CDR3 protein. The sample includes around 95,000 distinct CDR3 sequences, about 6% of them seen just once. J is TRBJ2-1 and V is TRBV11-2; possibly TRBD1 for D (5 bases). Sequencing was done on a sample of memory T cells sorted from blood. The source of this sequence is a woman in her forties or fifties in good health. CDR3 region: CASSTLGGHGSNEQFF. For the CDR3, the DNA is TGTGCCAGCAGCACCCTGGGTGGACATGGTAGCAATGAGCAGTTCTTC.